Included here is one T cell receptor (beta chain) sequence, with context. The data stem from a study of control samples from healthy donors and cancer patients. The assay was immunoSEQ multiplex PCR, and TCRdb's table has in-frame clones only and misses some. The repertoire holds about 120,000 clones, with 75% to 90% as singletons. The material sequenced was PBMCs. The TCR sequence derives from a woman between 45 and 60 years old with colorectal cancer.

The CDR3 coding sequence is TGTGCCAGCAGTTTAACCGCAGCTAGCACAGATACGCAGTATTTT. It encodes CASSLTAASTDTQYF. The J gene is TRBJ2-3, the V gene TRBV28; D is unresolved. The CDR3 covers 15 residues. The V end was cut by 2 bases, the J end by 0 bases, with 9 bases between. Germline CDR1 is MDHEN and CDR2 is SYDVKM.